These 31 T cell receptor beta chains originate from one sample sequenced in a study of blood T cell repertoires in COVID-19. Sequencing used immunoSEQ multiplex PCR; TCRdb keeps in-frame clones, though not all of them. Here the sample spans 80,000 to 95,000 clones, over 65% being singletons. Sequenced input: peripheral blood. These TCRs come from a woman in her 70s with acute or convalescent COVID-19.

The chain employs TRBV11-2 and TRBJ2-1; D uncertain. In germline, CDR1 is SGHAT, CDR2 FQNNGV. CDR3 length equals 14 residues. The V end lost 0 bases, the J end lost 6 bases, and 9 bases lay between the germline ends. The CDR3 nucleotides are TGTGCCAGCAGCTTAGATGTGATGGCCAATGAGCAGTTCTTC. Amino acids: CASSLDVMANEQFF.

The chain joins TRBV27 to TRBJ1-1; TRBD1 aligns across 8 bases. The V gene's germline CDR1 is MNHEY and CDR2 SMNVEV (reference sequence). With 3 bases clipped from V and 11 bases from J, the junction kept 11 bases outside the gene matches. The CDR3 contains 14 residues. The CDR3 nucleotides read TGTGCCAGCAGTTTGTATTGGGGACAGGCGGGCGCTTTCTTT. It is translated as CASSLYWGQAGAFF.

The chain uses TRBV19 and TRBJ2-1, with D possibly being TRBD1 (6 bases). Germline loops: CDR1 LNHDA, CDR2 SQIVND (reference sequence). Deletions cut 2 bases from V and 3 bases from J, with 17 bases between. This CDR3 has 17 residues. The CDR3 nucleotides are TGTGCCAGTAGTATAAAAGTTGGGCAGGGGCGCTACAATGAGCAGTTCTTC. Its translation is CASSIKVGQGRYNEQFF.

This chain uses TRBV15 with TRBJ1-2; a weak D match, TRBD1 (6 bases). The CDR3 is made up of 14 amino acids. Per the germline V gene, CDR1 is LNHNV and CDR2 is YYDKDF (reference sequence). Trimming took off 0 bases at V and 8 bases at J, with 13 bases between the two ends. The CDR3 bases are TGTGCCACCAGCAGAGATCTTGCAGGGGACGGCTACACCTTC. Residues: CATSRDLAGDGYTF.

The rearrangement links TRBV7-2 to TRBJ2-1; D might be TRBD2 (5 bases). The germline V and J ends were trimmed by 1 base and 2 bases, with 9 bases remaining between them. From germline, CDR1 is SGHTA and CDR2 FQGNSA. This CDR3 is 15 amino acids long. CDR3 in amino acids: CASSLVGITYNEQFF. In DNA, the CDR3 is TGTGCCAGCAGCTTAGTCGGGATAACCTACAATGAGCAGTTCTTC. Complete variable domain (other parts from reference TRBV7-2 and TRBJ2-1): GAGVSQSPSNKVTEKGKDVELRCDPISGHTALYWYRQSLGQGLEFLIYFQGNSAPDKSGLPSDRFSAERTGGSVSTLTIQRTQQEDSAVYLCASSLVGITYNEQFFGPGTRLTVL.

CDR3 in DNA: TGTGCCAGCGAAATGGGTGGTGGGCTAGCGCTAAACACCGGGGAGCTGTTTTTT. Translation: CASEMGGGLALNTGELFF. The J gene is TRBJ2-2, the V gene TRBV11-2, with a weak D call TRBD2 (6 bases). V lost 8 bases and J 2 bases, leaving 24 bases between the germline ends. This CDR3 is 18 amino acids long. Germline CDR1 SGHAT, CDR2 FQNNGV.

This clone was seen ten or more times. The chain combines TRBV11-2 with TRBJ2-2; no clear D. V shed 10 bases and J shed 3 bases, with 6 bases lying between them. In germline, CDR1 is SGHAT, CDR2 FQNNGV. This CDR3 is built from 11 residues. The CDR3 protein is CATLYTGELFF. The CDR3 region has the DNA TGTGCCACCCTGTACACCGGGGAGCTGTTTTTT.

The V and J genes are TRBV5-1 and TRBJ1-5, with TRBD1 matching 7 bases. V shed 1 base, J shed 2 bases, and the junction held 3 bases outside the gene matches. The V gene's germline CDR1 is SGHRS and CDR2 YFSETQ. CDR3 length: 15 amino acids. The CDR3 spells CASSLTGEGNQPQHF. CDR3 bases: TGCGCCAGCAGCTTGACAGGGGAGGGCAATCAGCCCCAGCATTTT.

This chain joins TRBV6-5 and TRBJ2-3; 11 bases fit TRBD2. The length of the CDR3 is 15 residues. The germline V gene has CDR1 MNHEY and CDR2 SVGAGI. V trimming: 6 bases; J trimming: 1 base; junction bases outside the gene matches: 3. DNA of the CDR3: TGTGCCAGCAGCCTAGCGGGGGGACGCACAGATACGCAGTATTTT. It specifies CASSLAGGRTDTQYF.

The chain couples TRBV6-6 to TRBJ1-3, with D maybe TRBD1 (6 bases). Germline V lookup: CDR1 MNHNY, CDR2 SVGAGI (reference sequence). V dropped 4 bases and J dropped 4 bases, with 11 bases sitting between them. The CDR3 loop spans 14 amino acids. The CDR3, as DNA: TGTGCCAGCAGTTCAGGGGCCGTCGGAAACACCATATATTTT. Translating it yields CASSSGAVGNTIYF.

This clone showed up just once. The rearrangement uses TRBV19 and TRBJ2-2, with D tentatively TRBD1 (6 bases). The V gene lost 3 bases and the J gene lost 3 bases, with 8 bases spanning the gap. CDR1 and CDR2 (germline): LNHDA, SQIVND (reference sequence). The CDR3 has 14 residues. The CDR3 sequence: CASSIEGDTGELFF. CDR3 in DNA: TGTGCCAGTAGTATCGAGGGGGACACCGGGGAGCTGTTTTTT.

This chain uses TRBV15 with TRBJ1-4, with unresolved D. Per the germline V gene, CDR1 is LNHNV and CDR2 is YYDKDF (reference sequence). This CDR3 contains 13 residues. The V end lost 9 bases, the J end lost 3 bases, and 11 bases lay between the germline ends. The CDR3 sequence is CATSATANEKLFF. DNA for the CDR3: TGTGCCACTAGCGCAACAGCTAATGAAAAACTGTTTTTT.

J is TRBJ2-4 and V is TRBV2; 8 bases are a match to TRBD1. With V trimmed by 4 bases and J by 15 bases, 11 bases remained unmatched. Germline CDR1 reads SNHLY; CDR2 reads FYNNEI. This CDR3 comprises 13 residues. CDR3 sequence: CASSAETGAPGYF. The CDR3, as DNA: TGTGCCAGCAGTGCAGAGACAGGGGCCCCGGGGTACTTC.

The chain combines TRBV4-3 with TRBJ1-2, with D possibly matching TRBD1 (5 bases). The CDR3 covers 14 residues. V lost 1 base and J lost 8, with 14 bases in between. Germline values: CDR1 LGHNA, CDR2 YSLEER. In DNA form, the CDR3 reads TGCGCCAGCAGCCAAGTCTTCCAGGGTTCAGGCTACACCTTC. Residues: CASSQVFQGSGYTF.

The rearrangement links TRBV7-2 to TRBJ2-7, with D perhaps TRBD2 (5 bases). Trimming cost V 1 base and J 0 bases, with 13 bases left between them. The germline gives CDR1 SGHTA, CDR2 FQGNSA. This CDR3 is built from 16 residues. CDR3 in DNA: TGTGCCAGCAGCTTAGTCGCGGGTCCTAGCTCCTACGAGCAGTACGTC. The encoded protein is CASSLVAGPSSYEQYV.

Concerning this clone itself: At one end, the junction sequence differs from germline, possibly due to a read error. The chain recombines TRBV6-2 or TRBV6-3 with TRBJ2-5, with 10 bases fitting TRBD1. Germline values: CDR1 MNHEY, CDR2 SVGEGT. This CDR3 has 12 amino acids. The CDR3 spells CASSPGTGACDF. CDR3 DNA sequence: TGTGCCAGCAGTCCCGGGACAGGGGCTTGTGACTTC.

The chain recombines TRBV21-1 with TRBJ1-1; the tabulated D call, TRBD1, remains unverified against the DNA. TRBV21-1 corresponds to a pseudogene. This CDR3 has 14 residues. The CDR3 loop reads CASSKVRGRTEAFF. As DNA, the CDR3 is TGTGCCAGCAGCAAAGTCAGGGGCAGGACTGAAGCTTTCTTT.

The rearrangement links TRBV5-3 to TRBJ1-2; D uncertain. TRBV5-3 is an ORF, with its function uncertain. The CDR3 contains 13 residues. V lost 8 bases and J lost 2, with 13 bases in between. CDR3 in DNA: TGTGCCAGCGCGACACGATCCAACTATGGCTACACCTTC. Translating gives CASATRSNYGYTF.

The CDR3 protein is CASSLKQVNMNTEAFF. In DNA, the CDR3 is TGCGCCAGCAGCCTGAAACAGGTTAACATGAACACTGAAGCTTTCTTT. The chain carries TRBV4-1 and TRBJ1-1; maybe TRBD1 (5 bases). V lost 4 bases and J 0 bases, leaving 15 bases between the germline ends. The CDR3 extends over 16 amino acids. Germline-derived CDR1 and CDR2 are MGHRA and YSYEKL.

The chain carries TRBV5-8 and TRBJ2-6, with 7 bases that match TRBD1. From germline, CDR1 is SGHTS and CDR2 YDEGEE. V lost 0 bases and J lost 4; bases outside the gene matches: 13. The CDR3 spans 19 residues. The CDR3 sequence: CASSLDRDRVSAGANVLTF. Here the CDR3 DNA reads TGTGCCAGCAGCTTGGATCGAGACAGGGTGTCGGCGGGGGCCAACGTCCTGACTTTC.

The chain joins TRBV29-1 to TRBJ2-3, with TRBD2 matching over 12 bases. V lost 4 bases to trimming and J lost 4 bases; unmatched junction nucleotides: 12. This CDR3 comprises 17 residues. CDR1 and CDR2 from the germline V gene are SQVTM and ANQGSEA. The CDR3 region is CSVAGTLAGGPSDTQYF. CDR3 bases: TGCAGCGTTGCGGGAACCCTAGCGGGAGGGCCCTCAGATACGCAGTATTTT.

This sequence joins TRBV2 and TRBJ1-2; TRBD1 aligns across 7 bases. Germline CDR1 is SNHLY and CDR2 is FYNNEI. This CDR3 is built from 15 residues. The V and J ends lost 6 bases and 2 bases, in that order; junction bases with no gene match: 9. CDR3 region: CASRPATGSNYGYTF. The CDR3 nucleotides read TGTGCCAGCAGGCCCGCGACAGGGTCCAACTATGGCTACACCTTC.

The chain has TRBV7-2 and TRBJ2-4; 10 bases line up with TRBD1. The V gene end was trimmed by 5 bases and the J gene end by 1 base; junction bases not matched to a gene: 8. The CDR3 covers 17 residues. Germline V gene lookup returns CDR1 SGHTA and CDR2 FQGNSA. The CDR3 DNA is TGTGCCAGCAGCCAAGCGGCGGGACAGGGGGCCAAAAACATTCAGTACTTC. Translation: CASSQAAGQGAKNIQYF.

The chain links TRBV5-1 to TRBJ2-1, with a weak D call TRBD1 (5 bases). Deletions cut 4 bases from V and 7 bases from J, with 12 bases between. Germline V gene data show CDR1 as SGHRS and CDR2 as YFSETQ. The CDR3 loop spans 13 amino acids. The CDR3: CASSPEGVNEQFF. DNA of the CDR3: TGCGCCAGCAGCCCGGAAGGGGTGAATGAGCAGTTCTTC.

V usage is TRBV19 and J usage is TRBJ1-5; 7 bases line up with TRBD1. The germline CDR1 and CDR2 sequences are LNHDA and SQIVND (reference sequence). V was pared by 6 bases and J by 4 bases, with 9 bases of the junction left unmatched. The CDR3 extends over 15 amino acids. CDR3: CASSVDREGNQPQHF. The CDR3 DNA reads as TGTGCCAGTAGCGTCGACAGGGAAGGGAATCAGCCCCAGCATTTT.

The chain uses TRBV28 and TRBJ1-2, with 8 positions matching TRBD1. Looked up from germline, CDR1 is MDHEN and CDR2 is SYDVKM. The CDR3 sequence is 14 residues long. The junction had 6 bases not matched to a gene; V was cut back by 2 bases and J by 7 bases. The CDR3: CASSLQGAQSGYTF. Written as DNA, the CDR3 is TGTGCCAGCAGTTTACAGGGGGCGCAATCTGGCTACACCTTC.

This clone was found once. The chain carries TRBV10-3 and TRBJ2-3; 7 nucleotides match TRBD1. The CDR3 runs to 15 residues. The junction had 6 bases not matched to a gene; V was cut back by 4 bases and J by 2 bases. Germline-derived CDR1 and CDR2 are ENHRY and SYGVKD. As DNA, the CDR3 is TGTGCCATCAGTGTGGGGACAGAAGTCACAGATACGCAGTATTTT. The encoded protein is CAISVGTEVTDTQYF.

This chain uses TRBV27 with TRBJ1-2, with 10 bases aligning to TRBD1. This CDR3 is 15 amino acids long. Trimming removed 5 bases from V and 4 bases from J; junction bases left unmatched: 7. The germline CDR1 and CDR2 sequences are MNHEY and SMNVEV (reference sequence). CDR3 amino acids: CASSTGQGFTYGYTF. CDR3 sequence (DNA): TGTGCCAGCAGTACGGGACAGGGGTTTACCTATGGCTACACCTTC.

This clone appeared a single time. This chain uses TRBV28 with TRBJ2-3, with 7 bases that match TRBD2. Germline V gene lookup returns CDR1 MDHEN and CDR2 SYDVKM. The J segment lost 0 bases and the V segment lost 2 bases, leaving 8 bases of the junction unmatched. The CDR3 loop spans 17 amino acids. The CDR3 here is CASSLSGLAESTDTQYF. CDR3 bases: TGTGCCAGCAGTTTAAGTGGGCTAGCGGAAAGCACAGATACGCAGTATTTT.

The rearrangement joins TRBV28 to TRBJ2-1; 15 positions match TRBD2. Germline values: CDR1 MDHEN, CDR2 SYDVKM. V dropped 3 bases and J dropped 12; count of bases not matched to a gene: 3. The CDR3 loop spans 14 amino acids. CDR3 in amino acids: CASSLGGLAGGQFF. The CDR3 DNA follows: TGTGCCAGCAGTTTGGGGGGACTAGCGGGAGGGCAGTTCTTC.

The rearrangement joins TRBV7-7 to TRBJ2-2, with 12 nucleotides matching TRBD2. Germline trimming cut 5 bases from V and 7 bases from J; bases unmatched to any gene: 14. The CDR3 loop spans 18 amino acids. CDR1 is SSHAT and CDR2 is FNYEAQ in the germline V gene (reference sequence). The CDR3: CASSPLLAGGLEGGELFF. CDR3 in DNA: TGTGCCAGCAGCCCACTTCTAGCGGGAGGGCTGGAGGGCGGGGAGCTGTTTTTT.